The clone carrying this T cell receptor beta chain was seen only once. The antigen remains unidentified. These data originate in a study of neoadjuvant anti-PD-1 for oral cavity cancer. Time point defined: after neoadjuvant nivolumab, at surgical resection. Study conclusions and caveats: Non-responders to neoadjuvant nivolumab had significantly more clonal PBMC T cells than responders. TCR analyses covered only three patients per response group.

CDR1 SGHAT and CDR2 FQNNGV come from the germline V gene. This CDR3 comprises 13 residues. Trimming shortened V by 0 bases and J by 6 bases, and 6 bases separated the two germline ends. The method was immunoSEQ multiplex PCR; TCRdb's version includes in-frame clones alone and lacks a portion of them. The table includes 11,000 to 15,000 clones, around 66% detected once. Specimen: PBMCs, collected after nivolumab (anti-PD-1) treatment. This clonotype was sampled from a person between 35 and 79 years old with oral cavity squamous cell carcinoma. V gene TRBV11-2 combines with J gene TRBJ2-4; no reliable D call. CDR3 sequence (DNA): TGTGCCAGCAGCTTAGAGGTACGAAACATTCAGTACTTC. Protein sequence: CASSLEVRNIQYF.